This section outlines one T cell receptor beta chain sequence together with its context. Antigen specificity is unknown. The data were obtained in a study of CD4 T cells in relation to SARS-CoV-2 and coronaviruses. Study in general: TCR beta CDR3s were sequenced after approximately nine-day antigen culture of PBMCs. No peptide or an HIV-1 Nef peptide pool served as negative control. Findings and caveats of the study: SARS-CoV-2-driven expansion was significantly weaker in crossreactive than monoreactive clones.

Clones were read by immunoSEQ multiplex PCR, and TCRdb kept only the in-frame ones, dropping some. The sample lists roughly 24,000 clones, about 75% occurring once. Trimming removed 5 bases from V and 8 bases from J; junction bases left unmatched: 7. Germline V lookup: CDR1 MNHEY, CDR2 SMNVEV (reference sequence). The CDR3 has 14 amino acids. The unexposed donors gave CD4+ T cells in about 2010-2019, prior to COVID-19. The cells were cultured for approximately ten days before CD4+ T cells were isolated. Cells permitting, SARS-CoV-2 S/N and four cold-coronavirus spikes were tested on unexposed-donor CD4+ T cells.

The TCR was taken from a human donor in good health. V is TRBV27 and J is TRBJ1-4, with 8 nucleotides matching TRBD1. The sequencing sample was made of CD4+ T cells from PBMCs, cultured in vitro. The CDR3 loop reads CASSHDRGGEKLFF. The CDR3 region has the DNA TGTGCCAGCAGTCACGACAGGGGCGGCGAAAAACTGTTTTTT.